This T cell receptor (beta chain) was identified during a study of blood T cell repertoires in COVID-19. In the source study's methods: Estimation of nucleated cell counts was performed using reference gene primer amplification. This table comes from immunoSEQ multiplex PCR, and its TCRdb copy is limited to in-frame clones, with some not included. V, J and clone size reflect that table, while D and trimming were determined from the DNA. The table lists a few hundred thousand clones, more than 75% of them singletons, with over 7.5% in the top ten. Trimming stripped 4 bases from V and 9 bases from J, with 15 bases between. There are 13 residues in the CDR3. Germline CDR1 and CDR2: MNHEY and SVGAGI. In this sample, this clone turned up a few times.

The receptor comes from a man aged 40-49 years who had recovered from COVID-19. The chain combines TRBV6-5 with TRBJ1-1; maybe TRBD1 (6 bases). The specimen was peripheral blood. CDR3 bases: TGTGCCAGCAGTTTCCGGACAGACAAAAAAGCTTTCTTT. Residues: CASSFRTDKKAFF.